A single TCR beta chain is shown here with its context. What it binds is not known. The sample holds other DNA sequences that translate to the same CDR3. The data belong to a study of shared clonotypes between healthy human individuals. Background on the study: Three plates each covered CD4 naive and memory; CD8 naive two, CD8 memory one.

The naive CD8 fraction comprised CD45RO-negative cells positively selected for CCR7 and excluded terminally differentiated effector memory CD45RA+ cells. All of the donors resided in Nashville, Tennessee, and each was a Caucasian adult. The V segment lost 6 bases and the J segment 2 bases; nucleotides outside the gene matches: 3. The length of the CDR3 is 13 residues. Germline V gene data show CDR1 as MNHEY and CDR2 as SMNVEV (reference sequence). Assay: immunoSEQ multiplex PCR; the TCRdb copy retains only in-frame clones and omits some. Altogether approximately 810,000 clones are present, about 91% being singletons, with the ten largest covering nearly 25%. Study-level points and caveats: A handful of donors had around 5% of their naive CD4 clonotypes in common.

The source material was naive CD8+ T cells sorted from blood. The sequence was collected from a man aged 25-40 years in good health. The rearrangement links TRBV27 to TRBJ2-7, with 8 nucleotides matching TRBD2. The CDR3 sequence: CASSPGGAYEQYF. Here the CDR3 DNA reads TGTGCCAGCAGCCCGGGAGGGGCCTACGAGCAGTACTTC.